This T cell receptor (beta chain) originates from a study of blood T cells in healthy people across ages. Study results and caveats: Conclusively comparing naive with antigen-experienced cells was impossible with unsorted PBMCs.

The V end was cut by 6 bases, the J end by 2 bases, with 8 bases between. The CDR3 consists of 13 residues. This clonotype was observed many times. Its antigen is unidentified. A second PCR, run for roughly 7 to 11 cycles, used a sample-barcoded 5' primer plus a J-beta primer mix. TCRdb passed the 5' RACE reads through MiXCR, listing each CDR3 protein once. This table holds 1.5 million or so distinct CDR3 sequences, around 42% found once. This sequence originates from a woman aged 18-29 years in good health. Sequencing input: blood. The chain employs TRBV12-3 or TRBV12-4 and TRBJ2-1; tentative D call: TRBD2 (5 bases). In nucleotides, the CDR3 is TGTGCCAGCAGCCCCGGGACCTACAATGAGCAGTTCTTC. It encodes CASSPGTYNEQFF.